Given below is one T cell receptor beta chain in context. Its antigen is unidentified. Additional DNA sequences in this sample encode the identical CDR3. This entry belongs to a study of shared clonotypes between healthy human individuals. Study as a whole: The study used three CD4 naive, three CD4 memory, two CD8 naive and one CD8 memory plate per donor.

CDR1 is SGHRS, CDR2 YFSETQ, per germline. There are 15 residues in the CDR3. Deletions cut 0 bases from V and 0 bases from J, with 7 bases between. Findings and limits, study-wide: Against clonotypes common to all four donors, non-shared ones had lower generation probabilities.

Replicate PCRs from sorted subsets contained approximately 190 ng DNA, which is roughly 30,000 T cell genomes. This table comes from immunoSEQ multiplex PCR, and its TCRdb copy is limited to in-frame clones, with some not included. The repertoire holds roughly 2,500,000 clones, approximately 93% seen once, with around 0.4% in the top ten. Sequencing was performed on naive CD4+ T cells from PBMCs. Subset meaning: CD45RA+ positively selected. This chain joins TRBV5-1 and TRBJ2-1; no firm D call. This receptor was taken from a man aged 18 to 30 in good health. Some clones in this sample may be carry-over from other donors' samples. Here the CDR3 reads CASSLGGGSYNEQFF. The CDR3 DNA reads TGCGCCAGCAGCTTGGGTGGCGGCTCCTACAATGAGCAGTTCTTC. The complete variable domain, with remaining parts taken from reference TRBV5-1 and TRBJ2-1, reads KAGVTQTPRYLIKTRGQQVTLSCSPISGHRSVSWYQQTPGQGLQFLFEYFSETQRNKGNFPGRFSGRQFSNSRSEMNVSTLELGDSALYLCASSLGGGSYNEQFFGPGTRLTVL.